A selection of T cell receptor beta chains follows, all from one sample in a study of T cells in Graves' hyperthyroidism and ophthalmopathy. TCRdb reanalysed the multiplex PCR reads using MiXCR and keeps one entry per CDR3 protein. This table holds about 410,000 distinct CDR3 sequences, over 12% found once. Specimen: blood. The receptors derive from a man younger than 35 with Graves' ophthalmopathy. CDR3s include the opening cysteine and the closing phenylalanine or tryptophan. The order of the fields is J gene, D gene, clone size, V gene, CDR3 DNA, CDR3 protein. A D gene is named only where the DNA matches it firmly. Not every row has a clone size; where given, it reads once, few, many or a size class.

J: TRBJ1-6
D: -
size: -
V: TRBV7-9
DNA: TGTGCCAGCAGCCTTACGGGGGAAAATTCACCCCTCCACTTT
CDR3: CASSLTGENSPLHF

J: TRBJ2-5
D: -
size: many
V: TRBV6-1
DNA: TGTGCCAGCACCTTTTCCTTTACAGGGACGCAGACCCAGTACTTC
CDR3: CASTFSFTGTQTQYF

J: TRBJ2-7
D: TRBD1
size: many
V: TRBV9
DNA: TGTGCCAGCAACGGACAGGGGGCAGGCGAGCAGTACTTC
CDR3: CASNGQGAGEQYF

J: TRBJ2-1
D: -
size: many
V: TRBV6-1
DNA: TGTGCCAGCAGTTTGCTGAGCTCCTACAATGAGCAGTTCTTC
CDR3: CASSLLSSYNEQFF

J: TRBJ2-5
D: TRBD2
size: -
V: TRBV11-3
DNA: TGTGCCAGCAGCTCGACGAGCGGGGGGAACCAAGAGACCCAGTACTTC
CDR3: CASSSTSGGNQETQYF

J: TRBJ1-4
D: -
size: many
V: TRBV3-1
DNA: TGTGCCAGCAGCCAAGCTGGTGAAAAACTGTTTTTT
CDR3: CASSQAGEKLFF

J: TRBJ2-3
D: TRBD2
size: many
V: TRBV6-1
DNA: TGTGCCAGCAGTGAACAACTAGCGGGGGGCCGCACAGATACGCAGTATTTT
CDR3: CASSEQLAGGRTDTQYF

J: TRBJ1-2
D: -
size: few
V: TRBV27
DNA: TGTGCCAGCAGTTTCCTCCGGGGATCTGGCTACACCTTC
CDR3: CASSFLRGSGYTF

J: TRBJ2-2
D: -
size: many
V: TRBV28
DNA: TGTGCCAGCAGTTTAATGTCGACTTGGGCCGGGGAGCTGTTTTTT
CDR3: CASSLMSTWAGELFF

J: TRBJ2-3
D: TRBD2
size: -
V: TRBV25-1
DNA: TGTGCCAGCAGTGAGGGAGGGGTTGGGGGCACAGATACGCAGTATTTT
CDR3: CASSEGGVGGTDTQYF

J: TRBJ2-2
D: TRBD2
size: few
V: TRBV7-8
DNA: TGTGCCAGCAGCTTGCAGGGCCAACTAGCGGGAGGGTTTAACACCGGGGAGCTGTTTTTT
CDR3: CASSLQGQLAGGFNTGELFF

J: TRBJ1-3
D: -
size: many
V: TRBV3-1
DNA: TGTGCCAGCAGCCAAGGGCAGGGAAACACCATATATTTT
CDR3: CASSQGQGNTIYF

J: TRBJ1-2
D: -
size: many
V: TRBV7-2
DNA: TGTGCCAGCAGCTTATTAGCGGGCGACTATGGCTACACCTTC
CDR3: CASSLLAGDYGYTF

J: TRBJ2-5
D: TRBD2
size: -
V: TRBV19
DNA: TGTGCCAGTATGCGGGGGGACCACCAAGAGACCCAGTACTTC
CDR3: CASMRGDHQETQYF

J: TRBJ1-1
D: -
size: many
V: TRBV11-3
DNA: TGTGCCAGCAGCTTAGATATGGGGACTGAAGCTTTCTTT
CDR3: CASSLDMGTEAFF

J: TRBJ2-7
D: -
size: many
V: TRBV3-1
DNA: TGTGCCAGCAGCCAAGTGCCTCAGTCCTACGAGCAGTACTTC
CDR3: CASSQVPQSYEQYF

J: TRBJ2-7
D: TRBD1
size: many
V: TRBV5-1
DNA: TGCGCCAGCAGTTTAACAGGGGAGAGCTCCTACGAGCAGTACTTC
CDR3: CASSLTGESSYEQYF

J: TRBJ2-5
D: -
size: -
V: TRBV18
DNA: TGTGCCAGCTCACCCTCCCAAGGGGTGGAGACCCAGTACTTC
CDR3: CASSPSQGVETQYF

J: TRBJ1-5
D: TRBD1
size: many
V: TRBV29-1
DNA: TGCAGCGTTGGGGACAGGAGGGAGGTGTATAGCAATCAGCCCCAGCATTTT
CDR3: CSVGDRREVYSNQPQHF

J: TRBJ1-1
D: -
size: -
V: TRBV5-1
DNA: TGCGCCAGCAGCTTGTCGAGGTCCTCATCGGGGGAAGCTTTCTTT
CDR3: CASSLSRSSSGEAFF

J: TRBJ1-2
D: -
size: -
V: TRBV9
DNA: TGTGCCAGCAGCGTAGTTGGGACACCTAATGGCTACACCTTC
CDR3: CASSVVGTPNGYTF

J: TRBJ2-7
D: TRBD1
size: many
V: TRBV7-9
DNA: TGTGCCAGCAGCAAGACAGGGACGGACTACGAGCAGTACTTC
CDR3: CASSKTGTDYEQYF

J: TRBJ2-3
D: -
size: -
V: TRBV3-1
DNA: TGTGCCAGCAGCCAAGACAGTAGCACAGATACGCGGTATTTT
CDR3: CASSQDSSTDTRYF

J: TRBJ2-7
D: -
size: few
V: TRBV20-1
DNA: TGCAGTGCTAGAGATCGGACTACCCTATACGAGCAGTACTTC
CDR3: CSARDRTTLYEQYF

J: TRBJ2-5
D: TRBD2
size: many
V: TRBV7-2
DNA: TGTGCCAGCAGCTTAGTTCGCGGGGGGGCCTTAGAGACCCAGTACTTC
CDR3: CASSLVRGGALETQYF

J: TRBJ1-1
D: -
size: many
V: TRBV10-1
DNA: TGCGCCAGCAGTGAAGACGGGACGGCCAACACTGAAGCTTTCTTT
CDR3: CASSEDGTANTEAFF

J: TRBJ2-1
D: -
size: many
V: TRBV30
DNA: TGTGCCTGCGACCCAGGGAGCTCCTACAATGAGCAGTTCTTC
CDR3: CACDPGSSYNEQFF

J: TRBJ2-3
D: -
size: many
V: TRBV20-1
DNA: TGCAGTGCTAGAACGGGCGGGGCTAGCACAGATACGCAGTATTTT
CDR3: CSARTGGASTDTQYF

J: TRBJ2-7
D: TRBD1
size: once
V: TRBV30
DNA: TGTGCCTGGAATGCACCTGGACGGGACAGATTTCCTTACGAGCAGTACTTC
CDR3: CAWNAPGRDRFPYEQYF

J: TRBJ2-5
D: -
size: many
V: TRBV27
DNA: TGTGCCAGCAGTTTTAGAGGGGACGCAGGGATGGAGACCCAGTACTTC
CDR3: CASSFRGDAGMETQYF

J: TRBJ2-5
D: TRBD1
size: many
V: TRBV6-1
DNA: TGTGCCAGTACAGGGGCGTCAGCTGTTGAGACCCAGTACTTC
CDR3: CASTGASAVETQYF

J: TRBJ2-5
D: TRBD2
size: -
V: TRBV11-2
DNA: TGTGCCAGCAGACCCACTAGCGGGGGGCTGCAAGAGACCCAGTACTTC
CDR3: CASRPTSGGLQETQYF